This T cell receptor beta chain was retrieved from a study of identical twins. TCRdb itself ran the 5' RACE reads through MiXCR, one entry per CDR3 protein. Of 450,000 or so distinct CDR3 sequences in the sample, roughly 18% are singletons; the top ten hold more than 10%. The table lists this clonotype with many counts. Material: naive T cells sorted from blood. The source of this sequence is a man aged 50 or older in good health.

CDR3 amino acids: CASSLSLGTEAFF. CDR3 DNA sequence: TGTGCCAGCAGCTTAAGTTTGGGCACTGAAGCTTTCTTT. The gene calls are TRBV5-6 and TRBJ1-1; D is undetermined. V was pared by 2 bases and J by 4 bases, with 9 bases between. This CDR3 has 13 amino acids. Germline assignment: CDR1 SGHDT and CDR2 YYEEEE.